These T cell receptor beta chains were read from a single sample in a study of blood T cell repertoires in COVID-19. Profiling relied on immunoSEQ multiplex PCR, and the TCRdb table lists in-frame clones only, not all of them. The table lists over 200,000 clones, around four fifths of them singletons. The sample was peripheral blood. These receptors were collected from a woman of 80 years or more with active or convalescent COVID-19. The CDR3 runs from the conserved cysteine through the conserved F or W. D genes are given only for firm matches. Rows give clone size only sometimes, using once, few, many, or a class for an expanded clone.

V: TRBV5-1; D: TRBD2; J: TRBJ2-7; size: few; CDR3: CASSFASGSYEQYF; DNA: TGCGCCAGCAGCTTTGCTAGCGGTTCCTACGAGCAGTACTTC
V: TRBV20-1; D: TRBD2; J: TRBJ2-3; size: -; CDR3: CSASRTSGRIGADTQYF; DNA: TGCAGTGCTAGTAGGACTAGCGGGAGAATCGGGGCAGATACGCAGTATTTT
V: TRBV7-2; D: TRBD2; J: TRBJ2-2; size: -; CDR3: CASSYPPAGGPSGELFF; DNA: TGTGCCAGCAGCTACCCCCCAGCGGGGGGGCCTTCCGGGGAGCTGTTTTTT
V: TRBV10-3; D: TRBD1; J: TRBJ1-5; size: -; CDR3: CAISQGRTGGDQPQHF; DNA: TGTGCCATCAGTCAAGGGAGAACAGGGGGCGATCAGCCCCAGCATTTT
V: TRBV30; D: -; J: TRBJ2-2; size: -; CDR3: CAWTAGTSITGELFF; DNA: TGTGCCTGGACTGCCGGGACTTCGATCACCGGGGAGCTGTTTTTT
V: TRBV18; D: -; J: TRBJ1-1; size: -; CDR3: CASSPLTGQNTEAFF; DNA: TGTGCCAGCTCACCACTTACAGGACAGAACACTGAAGCTTTCTTT
V: TRBV28; D: -; J: TRBJ1-5; size: once; CDR3: CASRSEGEANQPQHF; DNA: TGTGCCAGCAGATCGGAAGGGGAGGCAAATCAGCCCCAGCATTTT
V: TRBV28; D: -; J: TRBJ1-5; size: few; CDR3: CASSFPGVDQPQHF; DNA: TGTGCCAGCAGTTTCCCGGGGGTCGATCAGCCCCAGCATTTT
V: TRBV29-1; D: -; J: TRBJ2-5; size: -; CDR3: CSVLPTGGSVTQYF; DNA: TGCAGCGTTCTACCGACGGGGGGCAGTGTGACCCAGTACTTC
V: TRBV6-5; D: TRBD2; J: TRBJ2-3; size: -; CDR3: CASSWTSGSRGDTQYF; DNA: TGTGCCAGCAGTTGGACTAGCGGGTCCCGTGGGGATACGCAGTATTTT
V: TRBV6-4; D: TRBD2; J: TRBJ2-3; size: -; CDR3: CASSEGLVPACVSQYF; DNA: TGTGCCAGCAGTGAGGGACTAGTTCCTGCCTGTGTTTCGCAGTATTTT
V: TRBV11-3; D: TRBD1; J: TRBJ2-7; size: -; CDR3: CASSSGQPPYEQYF; DNA: TGTGCCAGCAGCTCGGGACAGCCTCCCTACGAGCAGTACTTC
V: TRBV9; D: -; J: TRBJ2-2; size: -; CDR3: CASSVEARTNTGELFF; DNA: TGTGCCAGCAGCGTAGAGGCTAGAACGAACACCGGGGAGCTGTTTTTT
V: TRBV5-6; D: -; J: TRBJ1-3; size: -; CDR3: CASSFGGYSGNTIYF; DNA: TGTGCCAGCAGCTTCGGCGGTTACTCTGGAAACACCATATATTTT
V: TRBV20-1; D: TRBD2; J: TRBJ2-5; size: -; CDR3: CSASRSSGILETQYF; DNA: TGCAGTGCTAGTCGTTCAAGCGGGATCCTGGAGACCCAGTACTTC
V: TRBV19; D: TRBD1; J: TRBJ2-2; size: -; CDR3: CASSIKGQGWTGELFF; DNA: TGTGCCAGTAGTATAAAGGGACAGGGGTGGACCGGGGAGCTGTTTTTT
V: TRBV7-3; D: -; J: TRBJ2-2; size: -; CDR3: CASSLVGAGAEKLFF; DNA: TGTGCCAGCAGCTTAGTAGGCGCTGGGGCGGAAAAGCTGTTTTTT
V: TRBV25-1; D: -; J: TRBJ1-2; size: -; CDR3: CASSDAGTTNYGYTF; DNA: TGTGCCAGCAGTGATGCCGGGACAACTAACTATGGCTACACCTTC
V: TRBV11-2; D: -; J: TRBJ2-1; size: -; CDR3: CASSADNEQFF; DNA: TGTGCCAGCAGCGCGGACAATGAGCAGTTCTTC
V: TRBV19; D: TRBD2; J: TRBJ2-1; size: -; CDR3: CASIFRVAGVWEQFF; DNA: TGTGCCAGTATCTTTAGGGTAGCGGGAGTTTGGGAGCAGTTCTTC
V: TRBV3-1/TRBV3-2; D: TRBD2; J: TRBJ2-1; size: -; CDR3: CASSHAAGEQFF; DNA: TGTGCCAGCAGCCATGCAGCGGGGGAGCAGTTCTTC
V: TRBV10-3; D: -; J: TRBJ1-2; size: -; CDR3: CAISESGRFDYGYTF; DNA: TGTGCCATCAGTGAGTCGGGCCGTTTTGATTATGGCTACACCTTC
V: TRBV7-9; D: TRBD1; J: TRBJ2-7; size: -; CDR3: CASSPLQWTGDEQYF; DNA: TGTGCCAGCAGCCCCCTACAGTGGACAGGGGACGAGCAGTACTTC
V: TRBV25-1; D: -; J: TRBJ1-4; size: -; CDR3: CASSPQGRGEKLFF; DNA: TGTGCCAGCAGTCCCCAGGGTAGGGGTGAAAAACTGTTTTTT